The 8 T cell receptor beta chains below come from one sample, sequenced in a study of T-cell memory formation after mild COVID-19. TCRdb called the 5' RACE reads again in MiXCR, with one record for every CDR3 protein. Of 450,000 to 700,000 distinct CDR3 sequences listed, roughly 18% are singletons. Sequencing was done on a sample of PBMCs or a T cell subset sorted from them (not recorded which). These receptors all stem from an adult woman who had mild COVID-19 (a few samples of this study predate the infection). Cell type and time point are not known.

The CDR3: CSARDPAGPYNEQFF. The CDR3 nucleotides read TGCAGTGCTAGAGATCCAGCGGGGCCCTACAATGAGCAGTTCTTC. This chain uses TRBV20-1 with TRBJ2-1, with 7 bases matching TRBD2. The germline CDR1 and CDR2 sequences are DFQATT and SNEGSKA (reference sequence). The CDR3 has 15 amino acids. V was pared by 0 bases and J by 2 bases, with 4 bases of the junction left unmatched.

The chain employs TRBV29-1 and TRBJ2-3; 13 bases line up with TRBD2. Looked up from germline, CDR1 is SQVTM and CDR2 is ANQGSEA. Trimming took 4 bases from V and 1 from J; bases not matched to a gene: 2. This CDR3 has 15 amino acids. CDR3 DNA: TGCAGCGTTGGAACTAGCGGGGGGGGCACAGATACGCAGTATTTT. Translated: CSVGTSGGGTDTQYF.

This clonotype was observed at least ten times. This chain connects TRBV5-1 to TRBJ2-3; weak D call: TRBD2 (6 bases). This CDR3 is built from 16 residues. V was clipped by 0 bases and J by 2 bases, with 13 bases between them. Germline V lookup: CDR1 SGHRS, CDR2 YFSETQ. CDR3 residues: CASSLALAFYTDTQYF. CDR3 nucleotides: TGCGCCAGCAGCTTGGCACTAGCCTTTTACACAGATACGCAGTATTTT.

This sequence joins TRBV7-8 and TRBJ1-5; no definite D call. The germline gives CDR1 SGHVS, CDR2 FQNEAQ. V lost 3 bases to trimming and J lost 3 bases, with 9 bases between them. This CDR3 spans 14 amino acids. The CDR3 protein is CASSFVCTNQPQHF. The CDR3 DNA reads TGTGCCAGCAGCTTTGTGTGTACCAATCAGCCCCAGCATTTT.

V and J are TRBV9 and TRBJ1-1; TRBD1 is a possible D gene (6 bases). CDR1 is SGDLS and CDR2 is YYNGEE in the germline V gene. The CDR3 is 14 amino acids. V was clipped by 0 bases and J by 10 bases, with 16 bases between them. CDR3 protein: CASSVASGGRGAFF. DNA of the CDR3: TGTGCCAGCAGCGTAGCCAGTGGGGGCAGGGGAGCTTTCTTT. Variable domain in full (rest from reference TRBV9 and TRBJ1-1): DSGVTQTPKHLITATGQRVTLRCSPRSGDLSVYWYQQSLDQGLQFLIQYYNGEERAKGNILERFSAQQFPDLHSELNLSSLELGDSALYFCASSVASGGRGAFFGQGTRLTVV.

The chain has TRBV18 and TRBJ2-1; D is perhaps TRBD2 (6 bases). The CDR3 length is 16 residues. The V gene lost 4 bases and the J gene lost 2 bases, with 15 bases spanning the gap. Germline-derived CDR1 and CDR2 are KGHSH and LQKENI. Here the CDR3 reads CASSLIPGLPYNEQFF. CDR3 bases: TGTGCCAGCTCACTTATTCCGGGACTCCCCTACAATGAGCAGTTCTTC.

In this sample, this clonotype turned up a few times. The CDR3 spells CASSPVTSSGANVLTF. CDR3 DNA: TGTGCCAGCTCACCTGTCACTAGCTCTGGGGCCAACGTCCTGACTTTC. The V gene is TRBV18, the J gene TRBJ2-6; maybe TRBD2 (5 bases). The ends were cut back, 3 bases at V and 0 bases at J, with 9 bases in the middle. This CDR3 region has 16 residues. From germline, CDR1 is KGHSH and CDR2 LQKENI.

V usage is TRBV27 and J usage is TRBJ2-7; 10 positions match TRBD1. CDR1 MNHEY and CDR2 SMNVEV come from the germline V gene (reference sequence). The CDR3 has 16 amino acids. Trimming removed 2 bases from V and 5 bases from J; junction bases left unmatched: 9. DNA of the CDR3: TGTGCCAGCAGTTTAAGGGCGAGGACAGGGGGAAACGAGCAGTACTTC. It translates to CASSLRARTGGNEQYF.